This T cell receptor (beta chain) was sequenced in a study of Ad26.COV2.S vaccination and SARS-CoV-2 variants. The CDR3 extends over 16 amino acids. The germline gives CDR1 SGHDN, CDR2 FVKESK. Trimming stripped 1 base from V and 10 bases from J, with 22 bases between. Libraries were prepared by immunoSEQ multiplex PCR; TCRdb keeps only in-frame clonotypes and omits some of them. Of about 330,000 clones in the sample, about 90% were seen once. The treatment was: 15 to 20 received Ad26.COV2.S at low or high dose, single or two shots; five or six received placebo; per-sample allocation not given. Sampling was performed 63 days after the first vaccine or placebo injection.

The receptor comes from a person aged 18-65 years who received the Ad26.COV2.S COVID-19 vaccine or a placebo. The source was peripheral blood, collected in a trial of Ad26.COV2.S vaccine versus placebo. The chain links TRBV14 to TRBJ1-2; D remains unclear. The CDR3 nucleotides read TGTGCCAGCAGCCAAGCCGTTTATCGGCAGGAAGCTAACTACACCTTC. This translates into CASSQAVYRQEANYTF.